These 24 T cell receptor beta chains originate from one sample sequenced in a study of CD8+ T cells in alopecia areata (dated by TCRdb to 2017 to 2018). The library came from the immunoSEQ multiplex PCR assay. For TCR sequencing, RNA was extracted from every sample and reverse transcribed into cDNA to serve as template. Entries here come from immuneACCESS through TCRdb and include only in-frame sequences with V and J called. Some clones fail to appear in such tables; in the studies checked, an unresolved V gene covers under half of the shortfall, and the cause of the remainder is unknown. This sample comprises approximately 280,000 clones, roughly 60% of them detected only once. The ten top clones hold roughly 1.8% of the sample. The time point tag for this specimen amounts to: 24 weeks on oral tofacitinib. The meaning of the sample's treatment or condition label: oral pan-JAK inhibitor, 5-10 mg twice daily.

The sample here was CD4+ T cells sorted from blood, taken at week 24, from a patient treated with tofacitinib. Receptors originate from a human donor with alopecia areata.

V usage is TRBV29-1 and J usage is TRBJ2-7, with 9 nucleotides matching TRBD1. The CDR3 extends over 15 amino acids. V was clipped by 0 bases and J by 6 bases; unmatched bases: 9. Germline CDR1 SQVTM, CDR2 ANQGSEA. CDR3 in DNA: TGCAGCGTTGAAGAGGTCGGGACAGGGATCAGCGAGCAGTACTTC. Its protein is CSVEEVGTGISEQYF.

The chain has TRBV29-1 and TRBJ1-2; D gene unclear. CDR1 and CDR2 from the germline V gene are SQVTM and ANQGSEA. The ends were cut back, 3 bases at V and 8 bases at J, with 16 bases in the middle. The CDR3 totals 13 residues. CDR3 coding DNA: TGCAGCGTTGACAACGGCAACTATGGCGGCTACACCTTC. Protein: CSVDNGNYGGYTF.

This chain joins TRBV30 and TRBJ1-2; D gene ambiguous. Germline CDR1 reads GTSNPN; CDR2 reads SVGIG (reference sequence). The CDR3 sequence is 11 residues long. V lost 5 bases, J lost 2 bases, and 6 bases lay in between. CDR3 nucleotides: TGTGCCTGGGAGCGAAACTATGGCTACACCTTC. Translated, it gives CAWERNYGYTF.

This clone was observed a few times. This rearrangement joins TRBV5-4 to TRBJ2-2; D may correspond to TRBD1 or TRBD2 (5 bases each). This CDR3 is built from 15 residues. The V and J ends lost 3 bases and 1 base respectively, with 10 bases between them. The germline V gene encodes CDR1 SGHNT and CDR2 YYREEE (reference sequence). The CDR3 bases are TGTGCCAGCAGCTCGGGACGGGTGAACACCGGGGAGCTGTTTTTT. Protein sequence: CASSSGRVNTGELFF.

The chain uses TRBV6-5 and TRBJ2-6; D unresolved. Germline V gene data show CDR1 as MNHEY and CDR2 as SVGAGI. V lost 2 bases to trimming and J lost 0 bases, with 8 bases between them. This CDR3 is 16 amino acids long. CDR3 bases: TGTGCCAGCAGTTACACTACGGGCTCTGGGGCCAACGTCCTGACTTTC. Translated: CASSYTTGSGANVLTF.

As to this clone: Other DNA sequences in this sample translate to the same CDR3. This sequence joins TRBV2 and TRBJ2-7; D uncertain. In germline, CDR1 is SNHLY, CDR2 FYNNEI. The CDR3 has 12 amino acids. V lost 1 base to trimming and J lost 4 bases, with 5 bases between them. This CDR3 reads CASSEDRYEQYF. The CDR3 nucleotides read TGTGCCAGCAGTGAAGATAGGTACGAGCAGTACTTC.

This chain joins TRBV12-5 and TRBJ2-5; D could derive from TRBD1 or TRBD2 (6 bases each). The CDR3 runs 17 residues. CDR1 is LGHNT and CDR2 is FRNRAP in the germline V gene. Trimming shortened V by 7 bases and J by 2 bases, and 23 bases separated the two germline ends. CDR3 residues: CASARPRLVGGQETQYF. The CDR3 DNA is TGTGCTAGTGCCCGCCCCCGATTGGTAGGGGGGCAAGAGACCCAGTACTTC.

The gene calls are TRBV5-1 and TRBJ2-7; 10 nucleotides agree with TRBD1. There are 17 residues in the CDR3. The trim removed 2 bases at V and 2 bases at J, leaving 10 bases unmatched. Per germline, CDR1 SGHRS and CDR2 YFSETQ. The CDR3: CASSLIPPGQGTYEQYF. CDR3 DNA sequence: TGCGCCAGCAGCTTAATCCCCCCGGGACAGGGGACCTACGAGCAGTACTTC. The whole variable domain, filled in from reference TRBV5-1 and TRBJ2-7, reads KAGVTQTPRYLIKTRGQQVTLSCSPISGHRSVSWYQQTPGQGLQFLFEYFSETQRNKGNFPGRFSGRQFSNSRSEMNVSTLELGDSALYLCASSLIPPGQGTYEQYFGPGTRLTVT.

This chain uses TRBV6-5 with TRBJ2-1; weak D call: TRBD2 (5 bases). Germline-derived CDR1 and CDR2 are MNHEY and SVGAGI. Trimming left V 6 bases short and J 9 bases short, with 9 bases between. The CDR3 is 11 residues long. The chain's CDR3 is CASSRRGEQFF. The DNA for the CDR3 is TGTGCCAGCAGCCGCCGGGGTGAGCAGTTCTTC.

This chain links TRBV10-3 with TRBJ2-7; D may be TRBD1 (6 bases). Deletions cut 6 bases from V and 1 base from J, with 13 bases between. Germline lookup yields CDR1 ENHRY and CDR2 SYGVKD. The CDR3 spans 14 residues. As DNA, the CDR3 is TGTGCCATCAGCCCAACGGGACATTCCTACGAGCAGTACTTC. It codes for CAISPTGHSYEQYF.

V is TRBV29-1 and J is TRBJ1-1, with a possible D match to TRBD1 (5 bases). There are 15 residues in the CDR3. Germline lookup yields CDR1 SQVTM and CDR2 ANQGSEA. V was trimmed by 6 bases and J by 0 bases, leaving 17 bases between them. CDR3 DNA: TGCAGCGTGGTAACCACGGGACCTATGAACACTGAAGCTTTCTTT. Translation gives CSVVTTGPMNTEAFF.

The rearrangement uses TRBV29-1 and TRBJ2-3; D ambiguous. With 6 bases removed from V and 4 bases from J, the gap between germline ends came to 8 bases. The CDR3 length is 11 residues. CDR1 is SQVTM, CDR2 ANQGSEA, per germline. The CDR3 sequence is CSVIQADTQYF. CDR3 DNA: TGCAGCGTGATACAAGCAGATACGCAGTATTTT.

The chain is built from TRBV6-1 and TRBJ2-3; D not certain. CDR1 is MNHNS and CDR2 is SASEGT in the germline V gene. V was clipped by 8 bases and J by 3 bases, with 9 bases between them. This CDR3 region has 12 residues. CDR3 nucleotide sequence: TGTGCCAGCTCCCGCGGTACAGATACGCAGTATTTT. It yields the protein CASSRGTDTQYF.

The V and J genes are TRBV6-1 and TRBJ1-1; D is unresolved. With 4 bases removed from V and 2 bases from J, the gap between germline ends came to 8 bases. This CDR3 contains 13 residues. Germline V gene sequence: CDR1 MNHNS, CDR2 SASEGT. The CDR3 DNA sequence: TGTGCCAGCAGTGTGGACCCTAACACTGAAGCTTTCTTT. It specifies CASSVDPNTEAFF.

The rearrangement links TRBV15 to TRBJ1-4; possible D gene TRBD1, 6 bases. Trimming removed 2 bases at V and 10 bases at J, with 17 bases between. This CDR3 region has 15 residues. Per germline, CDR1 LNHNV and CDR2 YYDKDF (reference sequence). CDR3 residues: CATSRSQGPQGKLFF. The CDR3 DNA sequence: TGTGCCACCAGCAGATCCCAGGGGCCCCAGGGAAAACTGTTTTTT.

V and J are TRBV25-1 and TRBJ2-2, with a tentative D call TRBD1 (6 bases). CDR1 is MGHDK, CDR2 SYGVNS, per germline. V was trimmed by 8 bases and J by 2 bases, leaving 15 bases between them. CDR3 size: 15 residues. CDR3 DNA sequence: TGTGCCAGCTCTGGTCCGGGACAAAACACCGGGGAGCTGTTTTTT. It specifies CASSGPGQNTGELFF.

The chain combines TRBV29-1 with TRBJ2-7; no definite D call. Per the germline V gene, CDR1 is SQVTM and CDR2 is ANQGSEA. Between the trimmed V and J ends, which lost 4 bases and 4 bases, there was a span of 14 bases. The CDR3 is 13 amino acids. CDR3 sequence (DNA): TGCAGCGTTGGAGGTAGGGCGAGTTACGAGCAGTACTTC. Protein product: CSVGGRASYEQYF.

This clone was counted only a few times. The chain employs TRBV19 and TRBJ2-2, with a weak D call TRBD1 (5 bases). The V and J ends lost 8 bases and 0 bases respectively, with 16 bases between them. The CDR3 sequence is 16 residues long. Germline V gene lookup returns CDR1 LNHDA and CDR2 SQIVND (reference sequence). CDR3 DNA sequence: TGTGCCAGTTCGCCGTTTGGACACACGAACACCGGGGAGCTGTTTTTT. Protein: CASSPFGHTNTGELFF.

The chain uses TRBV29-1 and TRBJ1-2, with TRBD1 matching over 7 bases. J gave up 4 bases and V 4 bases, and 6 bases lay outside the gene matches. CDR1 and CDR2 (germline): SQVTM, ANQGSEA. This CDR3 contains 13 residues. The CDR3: CSVGMRQGYGYTF. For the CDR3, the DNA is TGCAGCGTTGGGATGCGACAGGGCTATGGCTACACCTTC. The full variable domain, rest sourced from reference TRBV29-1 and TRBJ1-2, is SAVISQKPSRDICQRGTSLTIQCQVDSQVTMMFWYRQQPGQSLTLIATANQGSEATYESGFVIDKFPISRPNLTFSTLTVSNMSPEDSSIYLCSVGMRQGYGYTFGSGTRLTVV.

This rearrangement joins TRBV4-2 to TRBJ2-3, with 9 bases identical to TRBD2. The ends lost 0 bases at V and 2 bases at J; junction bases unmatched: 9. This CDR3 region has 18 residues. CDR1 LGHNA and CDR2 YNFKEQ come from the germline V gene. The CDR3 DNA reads TGTGCCAGCAGCCAAGAGATAGGGCGGGGGGGAATCACAGATACGCAGTATTTT. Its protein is CASSQEIGRGGITDTQYF.

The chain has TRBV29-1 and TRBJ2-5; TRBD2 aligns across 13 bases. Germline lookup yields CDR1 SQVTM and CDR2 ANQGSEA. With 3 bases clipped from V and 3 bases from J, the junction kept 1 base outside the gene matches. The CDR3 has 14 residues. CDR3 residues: CSVDGLAGEETQYF. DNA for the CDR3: TGCAGCGTTGACGGACTAGCGGGGGAAGAGACCCAGTACTTC.

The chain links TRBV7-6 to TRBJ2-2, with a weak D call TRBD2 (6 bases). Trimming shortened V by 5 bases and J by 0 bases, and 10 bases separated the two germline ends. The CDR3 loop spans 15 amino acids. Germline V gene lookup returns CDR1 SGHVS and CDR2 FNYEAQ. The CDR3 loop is CASSPGGANTGELFF. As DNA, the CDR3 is TGTGCCAGCAGCCCAGGAGGGGCGAACACCGGGGAGCTGTTTTTT. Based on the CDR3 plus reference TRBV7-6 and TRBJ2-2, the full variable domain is GAGVSQSPRYKVTKRGQDVALRCDPISGHVSLYWYRQALGQGPEFLTYFNYEAQQDKSGLPNDRFSAERPEGSISTLTIQRTEQRDSAMYRCASSPGGANTGELFFGEGSRLTVL.

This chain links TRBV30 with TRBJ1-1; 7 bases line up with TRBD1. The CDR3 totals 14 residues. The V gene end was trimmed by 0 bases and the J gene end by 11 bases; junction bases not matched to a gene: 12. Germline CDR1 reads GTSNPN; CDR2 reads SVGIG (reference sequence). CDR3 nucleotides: TGTGCCTGGAGTGTAGAAGGGGGCGGTCACCCGGCTTTCTTT. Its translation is CAWSVEGGGHPAFF. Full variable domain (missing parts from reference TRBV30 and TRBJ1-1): SQTIHQWPATLVQPVGSPLSLECTVEGTSNPNLYWYRQAAGRGLQLLFYSVGIGQISSEVPQNLSASRPQDRQFILSSKKLLLSDSGFYLCAWSVEGGGHPAFFGQGTRLTVV.

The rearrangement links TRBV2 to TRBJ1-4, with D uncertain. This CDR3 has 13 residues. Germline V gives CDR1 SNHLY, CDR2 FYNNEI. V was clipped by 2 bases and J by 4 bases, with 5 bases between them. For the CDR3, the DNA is TGTGCCAGCAGTGAACGCTTTAATGAAAAACTGTTTTTT. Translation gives CASSERFNEKLFF.